This entry lists 25 T cell receptor beta chains sequenced from one sample in a study of patients and donors after allogeneic stem cell transplantation. One entry per CDR3 protein, called by TCRdb with MiXCR from the RT-PCR reads. The sample consists of 390,000 or so distinct CDR3 sequences, 16% of them appearing once. Input material: blood, either unsorted or a sorted T cell fraction (not recorded which). The receptor set was obtained from a human donor who was either an allogeneic HSCT recipient or a stem cell or donor lymphocyte infusion donor (not recorded which). It is not recorded whose cells these are; they may come from a transplant donor.

The chain has TRBV11-1 and TRBJ2-5; 14 positions agree with TRBD2. The CDR3 runs 16 residues. Looked up from germline, CDR1 is SGHAT and CDR2 is FQDESV (reference sequence). Trimming took 2 bases from V and 4 from J; bases not matched to a gene: 3. This CDR3 is CASSLRTSGRRETQYF. The DNA for the CDR3 is TGTGCCAGCAGCTTAAGGACTAGCGGGAGGAGAGAGACCCAGTACTTC.

The CDR3 sequence is CSARGPQGPPRAFF. CDR3 sequence (DNA): TGCAGTGCTAGAGGACCACAGGGACCCCCCCGGGCTTTCTTT. This chain joins TRBV20-1 and TRBJ1-1; tentative D call: TRBD1 (6 bases). The CDR3 has 14 amino acids. Germline CDR1 reads DFQATT; CDR2 reads SNEGSKA (reference sequence). V gave up 1 base and J gave up 11 bases, with 20 bases separating them.

The chain joins TRBV4-3 to TRBJ2-7, with 8 bases identical to TRBD2. V shed 1 base and J 3 bases; nucleotides not matched to a gene: 8. The germline V gene encodes CDR1 LGHNA and CDR2 YSLEER. The CDR3 totals 16 residues. CDR3 amino acids: CASSQAEGGGRYEQYF. The CDR3 DNA follows: TGCGCCAGCAGCCAAGCAGAGGGCGGGGGGCGCTACGAGCAGTACTTC.

The chain is built from TRBV5-1 and TRBJ1-4; no clear D gene. Deletions cut 5 bases from V and 0 bases from J, with 8 bases between. CDR3 length: 14 residues. The germline V gene has CDR1 SGHRS and CDR2 YFSETQ. Here the CDR3 DNA reads TGCGCCAGCAGGGTCGGGGCAACTAATGAAAAACTGTTTTTT. Translated, it gives CASRVGATNEKLFF.

This clonotype was found many times. The CDR3 coding sequence is TGCAGCGGAATGGGACAGGGACTAGCGGTGCAGTACTTC. Residues: CSGMGQGLAVQYF. The gene calls are TRBV29-1 and TRBJ2-7, with 11 bases fitting TRBD2. Germline V gene data show CDR1 as SQVTM and CDR2 as ANQGSEA. The CDR3 covers 13 residues. Trimming at V came to 7 bases and at J to 9 bases, leaving 11 bases not matched to a gene.

This clonotype appeared many times. The chain employs TRBV12-3 or TRBV12-4 and TRBJ1-2, with 9 bases that match TRBD1. Trimming removed 6 bases from V and 4 bases from J; junction bases left unmatched: 9. This CDR3 spans 15 amino acids. CDR3 loop: CASSHGQGPSYGYTF. The CDR3 nucleotides read TGTGCCAGCAGCCACGGACAGGGGCCCAGCTATGGCTACACCTTC.

Many counts were recorded for this clonotype. J is TRBJ1-5 and V is TRBV4-3; D unclear. In germline, CDR1 is LGHNA, CDR2 YSLEER. V lost 0 bases and J 7 bases, leaving 10 bases between the germline ends. This CDR3 contains 14 residues. CDR3 sequence: CASSQEYVGQPQHF. The CDR3 DNA sequence: TGCGCCAGCAGCCAAGAATATGTAGGCCAGCCCCAGCATTTT.

The gene calls are TRBV4-3 and TRBJ2-2; D may be TRBD1 or TRBD2 (5 bases each). CDR1 is LGHNA, CDR2 YSLEER, per germline. V was shortened by 0 bases and J by 3 bases, with 5 bases between the two germline ends. The CDR3 totals 14 residues. CDR3 sequence: CASSQEGHTGELFF. CDR3 nucleotides: TGCGCCAGCAGCCAAGAGGGACACACCGGGGAGCTGTTTTTT.

Regarding this clonotype: Sequence at one end of the junction differs from germline and may be a read error. The rearrangement uses TRBV20-1 and TRBJ2-7; D call uncertain. The CDR3 contains 12 residues. CDR1 is DFQATT, CDR2 SNEGSKA, per germline (reference sequence). CDR3: CSARVQPYEQHF. DNA of the CDR3: TGCAGTGCTAGAGTCCAGCCCTACGAGCAGCACTTC.

This rearrangement joins TRBV5-1 to TRBJ2-7; D may correspond to TRBD1 or TRBD2 (5 bases each). V was shortened by 0 bases and J by 3 bases, with 13 bases between the two germline ends. From germline, CDR1 is SGHRS and CDR2 YFSETQ. There are 15 residues in the CDR3. The CDR3 nucleotides are TGCGCCAGCAGCTTGGGGCAGGGAGCGATCTACGAGCAGTACTTC. Translating gives CASSLGQGAIYEQYF.

This clonotype has only a few counts. The V call is TRBV9, the J call TRBJ2-1; D call uncertain. CDR3 length equals 13 residues. Germline loops: CDR1 SGDLS, CDR2 YYNGEE. The germline V and J ends were trimmed by 6 bases and 10 bases, with 17 bases remaining between them. For the CDR3, the DNA is TGTGCCAGCAACTCCCTGGGGTTTCCCGAGCAGTTCTTC. Translation: CASNSLGFPEQFF.

Concerning this clonotype: This clone may be a read error of a much larger clone one base away. The chain couples TRBV5-1 to TRBJ1-1; D is ambiguous. The CDR3 consists of 14 residues. The V gene's germline CDR1 is SGHRS and CDR2 YFSETQ. CDR3 coding DNA: TGCGCCAACAGCTTGGAAGTGGGGAGACCTGAAGCTTTCTTT. It is translated as CANSLEVGRPEAFF.

V is TRBV24-1 and J is TRBJ2-6; 7 bases are a match to TRBD2. This CDR3 is built from 16 residues. V dropped 2 bases and J dropped 2; count of bases not matched to a gene: 2. Germline V gene sequence: CDR1 KGHDR, CDR2 SFDVKD. The chain's CDR3 is CATSDYRGAGANVLTF. CDR3 bases: TGTGCCACCAGTGATTACCGGGGGGCTGGGGCCAACGTCCTGACTTTC.

The rearrangement joins TRBV30 to TRBJ1-2; 10 bases align to TRBD1. Trimming took 0 bases from V and 3 from J; bases not matched to a gene: 1. This CDR3 has 14 residues. Germline values: CDR1 GTSNPN, CDR2 SVGIG (reference sequence). CDR3 sequence (DNA): TGTGCCTGGAGTGTGGACAGGGGGGACTATGGCTACACCTTC. Its translation: CAWSVDRGDYGYTF.

The genes are TRBV20-1 and TRBJ1-5; maybe TRBD1 (6 bases). Germline CDR1 DFQATT, CDR2 SNEGSKA (reference sequence). CDR3 length: 17 amino acids. V lost 5 bases, J lost 1 base, and 21 bases lay in between. The CDR3 DNA sequence: TGCAGTGCTCCCGGGGGTTGGGGGCGAATAAGCAATCAGCCCCAGCATTTT. It translates to CSAPGGWGRISNQPQHF.

The rearrangement links TRBV20-1 to TRBJ1-5, with D tentatively TRBD1 (6 bases). CDR1 is DFQATT, CDR2 SNEGSKA, per germline (reference sequence). This CDR3 comprises 12 residues. V shed 7 bases and J shed 5 bases, with 12 bases lying between them. The CDR3 reads CSGKTGDQPQHF. The CDR3 DNA reads TGCAGTGGCAAGACAGGAGATCAGCCCCAGCATTTT.

The chain uses TRBV7-9 and TRBJ1-2; D unclear. Trimming took off 3 bases at V and 2 bases at J, with 13 bases between the two ends. This CDR3 comprises 15 residues. CDR1 is SEHNR and CDR2 is FQNEAQ in the germline V gene (reference sequence). This CDR3 is CASSLGMEINYGYTF. CDR3 coding DNA: TGTGCCAGCAGCTTGGGAATGGAGATCAACTATGGCTACACCTTC.

The CDR3 spells CASSRGRSLNEKLFF. In DNA, the CDR3 is TGTGCCAGCAGCCGAGGAAGGTCCCTTAATGAAAAACTGTTTTTT. The chain carries TRBV7-2 and TRBJ1-4; D remains unclear. Germline V gene sequence: CDR1 SGHTA, CDR2 FQGNSA. Deletions cut 5 bases from V and 4 bases from J, with 14 bases between. CDR3 length: 15 amino acids. Full variable domain (rest looked up from reference TRBV7-2 and TRBJ1-4): GAGVSQSPSNKVTEKGKDVELRCDPISGHTALYWYRQSLGQGLEFLIYFQGNSAPDKSGLPSDRFSAERTGGSVSTLTIQRTQQEDSAVYLCASSRGRSLNEKLFFGSGTQLSVL.

The chain combines TRBV29-1 with TRBJ1-4, with TRBD1 as a possible D gene (5 bases). The CDR3 extends over 14 amino acids. V was trimmed by 1 base and J by 4 bases, leaving 10 bases between them. CDR1 SQVTM and CDR2 ANQGSEA come from the germline V gene. The CDR3 sequence: CSVEVGPNNEKLFF. As DNA, the CDR3 is TGCAGCGTTGAAGTGGGACCGAATAATGAAAAACTGTTTTTT.

This clonotype has more than one count but fewer than ten. The chain couples TRBV12-3 or TRBV12-4 to TRBJ2-2; D is possibly TRBD2 (6 bases). Trimming removed 2 bases from V and 0 bases from J, with 13 bases in between. This CDR3 has 17 amino acids. The CDR3 here is CASSLMRRDPNTGELFF. In nucleotides, the CDR3 is TGTGCCAGCAGTTTAATGAGGCGGGACCCGAACACCGGGGAGCTGTTTTTT.

This clonotype appeared a few times. This chain uses TRBV4-1 with TRBJ2-4, with TRBD1 matching 8 bases. The CDR3 extends over 17 amino acids. Germline V gene sequence: CDR1 MGHRA, CDR2 YSYEKL. J was trimmed by 2 bases and V by 4 bases; bases with no gene match: 10. The CDR3 region is CASSLDRGVRTKNIQYF. The CDR3 DNA reads TGCGCCAGCAGCCTAGACAGGGGAGTGAGGACCAAAAACATTCAGTACTTC.

CDR3 bases: TGTGCCAGCGTCCCTGGAGCACAGGAGTTCTACGAGCAGTACTTC. It yields the protein CASVPGAQEFYEQYF. This sequence joins TRBV7-8 and TRBJ2-7; the D gene is possibly TRBD1 (5 bases). The V and J ends lost 8 bases and 3 bases respectively, with 20 bases between them. Per germline, CDR1 SGHVS and CDR2 FQNEAQ. The CDR3 extends over 15 amino acids.

In its sample, this clonotype was seen a few times. The chain has TRBV20-1 and TRBJ2-5, with 7 bases lining up with TRBD1. Unmatched junction bases numbered 6, after V lost 6 bases and J lost 2 bases. The germline V gene encodes CDR1 DFQATT and CDR2 SNEGSKA (reference sequence). The CDR3 covers 13 residues. CDR3: CSAQTGDQETQYF. CDR3 coding DNA: TGCAGTGCCCAAACAGGGGATCAAGAGACCCAGTACTTC.

This clonotype was seen at least ten times. The rearrangement joins TRBV3-1 to TRBJ2-6, with TRBD2 matching over 9 bases. The CDR3 covers 17 residues. Germline CDR1 LGHDT, CDR2 YNNKEL (reference sequence). The V gene end was trimmed by 1 base and the J gene end by 2 bases; junction bases not matched to a gene: 3. The CDR3 DNA follows: TGTGCCAGCAGCCAAGTTGCGGGGGGGCCTGGGGCCAACGTCCTGACTTTC. Translated: CASSQVAGGPGANVLTF.

This clonotype has a handful of counts. The chain uses TRBV20-1 and TRBJ2-7; 9 bases are a match to TRBD2. Germline CDR1 and CDR2: DFQATT and SNEGSKA (reference sequence). The CDR3 has 15 residues. V shed 6 bases and J 0 bases; nucleotides not matched to a gene: 9. CDR3 coding DNA: TGCAGTGCGGCCCGGGGACTAGCCAACTCCTACGAGCAGTACTTC. Protein sequence: CSAARGLANSYEQYF.